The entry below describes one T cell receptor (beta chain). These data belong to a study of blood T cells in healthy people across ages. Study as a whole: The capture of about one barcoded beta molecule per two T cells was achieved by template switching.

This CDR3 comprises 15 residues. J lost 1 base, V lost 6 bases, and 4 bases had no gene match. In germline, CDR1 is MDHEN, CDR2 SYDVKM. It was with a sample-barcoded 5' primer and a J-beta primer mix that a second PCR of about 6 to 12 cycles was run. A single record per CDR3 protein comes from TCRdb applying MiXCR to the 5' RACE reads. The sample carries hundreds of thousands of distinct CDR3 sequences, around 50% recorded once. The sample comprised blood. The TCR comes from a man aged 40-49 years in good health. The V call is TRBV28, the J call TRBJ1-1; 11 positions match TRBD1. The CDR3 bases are TGTGCCAGCAGGCCCGGACAGGGGGCGAACACTGAAGCTTTCTTT. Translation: CASRPGQGANTEAFF.